This T cell receptor beta chain was documented in a study of identical twins. In its sample, this clonotype was seen a few times. Unique molecular identifiers were present on the cDNA, and a universal primer site came from template switching. TCRdb analysed the 5' RACE reads with MiXCR anew, one entry per CDR3 protein. The data show hundreds of thousands of distinct CDR3 sequences, with roughly 18% seen just once and approximately 14% held by the top ten. The CDR3 length is 13 residues. CDR1 DFQATT and CDR2 SNEGSKA come from the germline V gene (reference sequence). Trimming cost V 4 bases and J 1 base, with 11 bases left between them. This same sample was also part of a study on T cells expressing NK-cell markers.

The chain recombines TRBV20-1 with TRBJ2-7; D perhaps matches TRBD1 (5 bases). This TCR was recovered from a woman younger than 30 in good health. Sample: PBMCs. CDR3 in DNA: TGCAGTGCTAAAGGGGAATGGTCCTACGAGCAGTACTTC. Amino acids: CSAKGEWSYEQYF.